Sequencing of this T cell receptor (beta chain) was carried out in a study of siplizumab effects on memory and regulatory T cells. This CDR3 is built from 15 residues. Germline V lookup: CDR1 LGHNT, CDR2 FRNRAP. Trimming took 6 bases from V and 1 from J; bases not matched to a gene: 6. Method: immunoSEQ multiplex PCR; TCRdb's copy keeps in-frame clones and lacks some. The repertoire includes just over 50,000 clones, 95% to 98% of them detected once, and around 0.66% sits in the top ten. The sample consisted of naive CD4+ T cells sorted from blood. This receptor was identified in a human donor in good health. This sequence joins TRBV12-5 and TRBJ2-3; 8 nucleotides agree with TRBD1. The CDR3 nucleotides read TGTGCTAGTGGCTCGGACAGGGTCGGCACAGATACGCAGTATTTT. Translated: CASGSDRVGTDTQYF.